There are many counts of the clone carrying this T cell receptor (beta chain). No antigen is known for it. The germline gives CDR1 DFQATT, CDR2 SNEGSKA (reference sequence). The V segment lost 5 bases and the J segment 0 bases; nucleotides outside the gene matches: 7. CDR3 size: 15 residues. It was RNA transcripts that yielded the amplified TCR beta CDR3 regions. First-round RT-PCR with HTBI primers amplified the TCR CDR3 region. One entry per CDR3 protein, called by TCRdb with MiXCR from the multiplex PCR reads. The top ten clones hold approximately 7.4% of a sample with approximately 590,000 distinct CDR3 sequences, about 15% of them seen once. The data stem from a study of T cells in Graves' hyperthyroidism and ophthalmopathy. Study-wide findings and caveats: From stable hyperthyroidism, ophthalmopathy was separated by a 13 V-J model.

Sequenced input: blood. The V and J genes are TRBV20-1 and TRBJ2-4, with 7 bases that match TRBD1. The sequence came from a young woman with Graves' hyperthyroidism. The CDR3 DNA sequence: TGCAGTGCTCCACCGGGACAGATAGCCAAAAACATTCAGTACTTC. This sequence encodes CSAPPGQIAKNIQYF.